This T cell receptor (beta chain) was identified during a study of blood T cell repertoires in COVID-19. Per germline, CDR1 SGHVS and CDR2 FNYEAQ. This CDR3 comprises 15 residues. V lost 4 bases and J lost 4, with 16 bases in between. Source study methods: Reference gene primer amplification gave nucleated cell count estimates. Repertoires were generated with immunoSEQ multiplex PCR, while TCRdb's copy carries only in-frame clones and drops some. V and J calls plus clone size are reproduced from that table; the DNA served to infer D and trimming. Of some 120,000 clones in the sample, 85% to 90% were seen once.

This TCR came from an elderly man with active or convalescent COVID-19. The sample comprised peripheral blood. The J gene is TRBJ1-1, the V gene TRBV7-6; D possibly corresponds to TRBD1 (6 bases). CDR3 in amino acids: CASSYPLDRTTEAFF. CDR3 nucleotides: TGTGCCAGCAGCTACCCTCTGGACAGAACCACTGAAGCTTTCTTT.